This TCR beta chain was profiled in a study of blood T cell repertoires in COVID-19. Study information: From T cells, B-cell-depleted T cells, or PBMCs came the material, which was cDNA or gDNA.

J gave up 2 bases and V 6 bases, and 4 bases lay outside the gene matches. CDR3 size: 15 residues. Germline V lookup: CDR1 MDHEN, CDR2 SYDVKM. Methods used by the authors: Amplification with reference gene primers provided the estimates of nucleated cell counts. Some clones are missing from TCRdb's copy, which holds only in-frame ones; the method was immunoSEQ multiplex PCR. Clone size and the V and J calls come from that table; the DNA yielded D and trimming. The table has around 100,000 clones, 87% seen once. The clonotype originates from a human donor with acute or convalescent COVID-19. The donor label of this sample is uncertain. This chain joins TRBV28 and TRBJ2-6, with 7 positions matching TRBD1. The specimen was peripheral blood. The CDR3 DNA reads as TGTGCCAGCAGCGTAGACAGGGCTGGGGCCAACGTCCTGACTTTC. Translating it yields CASSVDRAGANVLTF.